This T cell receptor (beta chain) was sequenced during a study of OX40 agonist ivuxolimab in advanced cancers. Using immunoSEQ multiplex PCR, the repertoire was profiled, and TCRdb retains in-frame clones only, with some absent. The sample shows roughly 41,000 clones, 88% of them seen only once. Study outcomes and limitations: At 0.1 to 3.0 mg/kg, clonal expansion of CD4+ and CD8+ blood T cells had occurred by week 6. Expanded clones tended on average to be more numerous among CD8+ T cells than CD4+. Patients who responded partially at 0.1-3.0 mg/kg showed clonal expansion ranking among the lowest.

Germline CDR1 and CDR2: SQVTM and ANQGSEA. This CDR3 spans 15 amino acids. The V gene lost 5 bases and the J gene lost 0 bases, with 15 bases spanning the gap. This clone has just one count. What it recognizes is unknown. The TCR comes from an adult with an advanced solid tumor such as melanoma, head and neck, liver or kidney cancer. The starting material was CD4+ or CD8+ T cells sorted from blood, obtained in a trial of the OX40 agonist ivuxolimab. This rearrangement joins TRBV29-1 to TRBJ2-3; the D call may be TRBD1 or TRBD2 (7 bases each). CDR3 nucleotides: TGCAGCGTTCAGGGGGGGGGCCCAAGCACAGATACGCAGTATTTT. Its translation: CSVQGGGPSTDTQYF.